Below are 28 T cell receptor beta chains sequenced from a single sample in a study of metastatic and nonmetastatic thyroid tumors. Until they underwent thyroid surgery, no patient had received any treatment. TCRdb reprocessed the PCR reads using MiXCR. Found here are 30,000 to 35,000 clones, 25% to 30% of them singletons; the top ten hold about 29%. Sequencing was done on a sample of blood. The receptors were sampled from a female donor with papillary thyroid cancer or a benign thyroid nodule (not recorded which). Some clones in this sample may be carry-over from other donors' samples.

This clone has more than one count but fewer than ten. The V call is TRBV19, the J call TRBJ2-1; either TRBD1 or TRBD2 may fit D (6 bases each). The germline V gene encodes CDR1 LNHDA and CDR2 SQIVND (reference sequence). The ends were cut back, 6 bases at V and 5 bases at J, with 20 bases in the middle. The CDR3 runs to 16 residues. The CDR3 loop reads CASRLGPGAVNNEQFF. DNA of the CDR3: TGTGCCAGTAGACTAGGACCGGGGGCGGTAAACAATGAGCAGTTCTTC.

This clone is termed medium-sized (0.01 to 0.1%). The chain links TRBV6-1 to TRBJ1-1; D remains unclear. Trimming removed 2 bases from V and 2 bases from J, with 0 bases in between. Germline V gene data show CDR1 as MNHNS and CDR2 as SASEGT. The CDR3 contains 11 residues. The CDR3 DNA sequence: TGTGCCAGCAGTGAAAACACTGAAGCTTTCTTT. It is translated as CASSENTEAFF.

This clone was detected ten times or more. The rearrangement links TRBV20-1 to TRBJ2-1, with TRBD2 identical over 8 bases. Unmatched junction bases numbered 8, after V lost 4 bases and J lost 0 bases. Per the germline V gene, CDR1 is DFQATT and CDR2 is SNEGSKA (reference sequence). This CDR3 has 16 residues. Written as DNA, the CDR3 is TGCAGTGCTATCGGGCTAGCGGGCAGCTCCTACAATGAGCAGTTCTTC. Translation: CSAIGLAGSSYNEQFF.

This sequence joins TRBV12-5 and TRBJ2-1, with 7 bases lining up with TRBD1. J gave up 2 bases and V 3 bases, and 7 bases lay outside the gene matches. Germline assignment: CDR1 LGHNT and CDR2 FRNRAP. The CDR3 length is 16 residues. This CDR3 is CASGLGRGRPYNEQFF. CDR3 nucleotides: TGTGCTAGTGGTTTAGGCAGGGGGAGACCCTACAATGAGCAGTTCTTC.

This chain uses TRBV13 with TRBJ2-2; 11 nucleotides line up with TRBD1. CDR3 length: 15 amino acids. Trimming at V came to 5 bases and at J to 6 bases, leaving 5 bases not matched to a gene. Germline V gives CDR1 PRHDT, CDR2 FYEKMQ (reference sequence). CDR3 sequence: CASSMDRGLAGELFF. The DNA of the CDR3 is TGTGCCAGCAGCATGGACAGGGGGCTGGCCGGGGAGCTGTTTTTT.

This clone was seen once. The chain recombines TRBV20-1 with TRBJ2-7; 9 bases match TRBD2. The CDR3 length is 13 residues. In germline, CDR1 is DFQATT, CDR2 SNEGSKA (reference sequence). V lost 0 bases, J lost 4 bases, and 1 base stayed unmatched. The CDR3 is CSARETSGYEQYF. The CDR3, as DNA: TGCAGTGCTAGAGAGACTAGCGGATACGAGCAGTACTTC.

The CDR3 nucleotides read TGTGCCACCCCGGTCCCTCTGGGGGGTGCCAACGTCCTGACTTTC. This codes for CATPVPLGGANVLTF. The J gene is TRBJ2-6, the V gene TRBV12-3 or TRBV12-4, with D possibly TRBD2 on 6 matching bases. V gave up 10 bases and J gave up 7 bases, with 20 bases separating them. The CDR3 is 15 amino acids.

This clone was seen repeatedly, ten times or more. The rearrangement uses TRBV7-6 and TRBJ2-3; D is ambiguous. The CDR3 extends over 15 amino acids. Germline CDR1 reads SGHVS; CDR2 reads FNYEAQ. V shed 5 bases and J shed 2 bases, with 14 bases lying between them. CDR3 in amino acids: CASSPAGVLTDTQYF. The CDR3 bases are TGTGCCAGCAGCCCAGCTGGGGTGCTCACAGATACGCAGTATTTT. The entire variable domain, with the rest obtained from reference TRBV7-6 and TRBJ2-3, is as follows: GAGVSQSPRYKVTKRGQDVALRCDPISGHVSLYWYRQALGQGPEFLTYFNYEAQQDKSGLPNDRFSAERPEGSISTLTIQRTEQRDSAMYRCASSPAGVLTDTQYFGPGTRLTVL.

In this sample, this clone turned up many times. This CDR3 is CSASGLAGGGEQYF. The CDR3 DNA sequence: TGCAGTGCTAGCGGACTAGCGGGAGGGGGCGAGCAGTACTTC. The genes are TRBV20-1 and TRBJ2-7, with 15 bases fitting TRBD2. In germline, CDR1 is DFQATT, CDR2 SNEGSKA (reference sequence). Trimming cost V 3 bases and J 6 bases; bases outside gene matches: 3. CDR3 length equals 14 residues.

The chain joins TRBV5-1 to TRBJ1-2; D remains ambiguous. V was clipped by 0 bases and J by 4 bases, with 10 bases between them. From germline, CDR1 is SGHRS and CDR2 YFSETQ. The CDR3 runs 14 residues. In nucleotides, the CDR3 is TGCGCCAGCAGCTTGGACCCGGGCTCCTATGGCTACACCTTC. Translating gives CASSLDPGSYGYTF.

This chain links TRBV7-2 with TRBJ2-2, with TRBD2 matching 14 bases. V dropped 0 bases and J dropped 5; count of bases not matched to a gene: 8. Germline CDR1 is SGHTA and CDR2 is FQGNSA. The CDR3 spans 19 residues. CDR3 loop: CASSLASGGLAGGTGELFF. DNA for the CDR3: TGTGCCAGCAGCTTAGCCAGCGGTGGACTAGCGGGGGGTACCGGGGAGCTGTTTTTT.

The chain couples TRBV2 to TRBJ2-6, with TRBD1 matching 9 bases. V was clipped by 6 bases and J by 0 bases; unmatched bases: 6. Germline CDR1 reads SNHLY; CDR2 reads FYNNEI. The CDR3 is 17 residues long. The DNA of the CDR3 is TGTGCCAGCAGCTGGGACAGGGAGGCCTCTGGGGCCAACGTCCTGACTTTC. Its protein is CASSWDREASGANVLTF.

The chain links TRBV7-2 to TRBJ1-3; possible D gene TRBD1, 5 bases. This CDR3 has 15 residues. Germline V lookup: CDR1 SGHTA, CDR2 FQGNSA. The V gene lost 1 base and the J gene lost 4 bases, with 11 bases spanning the gap. The CDR3, as DNA: TGTGCCAGCAGCTTAGTCGGGGGTGGCGGAAACACCATATATTTT. Its protein is CASSLVGGGGNTIYF.

This clone has at least ten counts. The chain combines TRBV10-2 with TRBJ1-5, with D possibly matching TRBD1 (5 bases). The CDR3 extends over 14 amino acids. The germline V gene encodes CDR1 WSHSY and CDR2 SAAADI. With 3 bases removed from V and 10 bases from J, the gap between germline ends came to 16 bases. This chain's CDR3 is CASSDRQSSAPQHF. The DNA for the CDR3 is TGCGCCAGCAGTGATAGACAGTCATCAGCCCCCCAGCATTTT.

In this sample, this clone turned up a few times. J is TRBJ1-1 and V is TRBV28; unclear D gene. Trimming left V 8 bases short and J 1 base short, with 17 bases between. The CDR3 covers 15 residues. In germline, CDR1 is MDHEN, CDR2 SYDVKM. CDR3 in amino acids: CASGGPRAGNTEAFF. The CDR3 region has the DNA TGTGCCAGCGGAGGCCCCCGGGCAGGGAACACTGAAGCTTTCTTT. Full variable domain (remainder filled in from reference TRBV28 and TRBJ1-1): DVKVTQSSRYLVKRTGEKVFLECVQDMDHENMFWYRQDPGLGLRLIYFSYDVKMKEKGDIPEGYSVSREKKERFSLILESASTNQTSMYLCASGGPRAGNTEAFFGQGTRLTVV.

Within the sample, this clone is medium-sized (0.01 to 0.1%). J is TRBJ2-6 and V is TRBV6-4; D is unclear. This CDR3 spans 15 amino acids. V was pared by 4 bases and J by 0 bases, with 7 bases between. The germline V gene encodes CDR1 MRHNA and CDR2 SNTAGT. CDR3 amino acids: CASSVRSSGANVLTF. For the CDR3, the DNA is TGTGCCAGCAGTGTTCGTAGCTCTGGGGCCAACGTCCTGACTTTC.

The chain is built from TRBV19 and TRBJ2-7, with D perhaps TRBD1 (6 bases). From germline, CDR1 is LNHDA and CDR2 SQIVND (reference sequence). Between the trimmed V and J ends, which lost 9 bases and 1 base, there was a span of 19 bases. The CDR3 totals 15 residues. The CDR3 spells CASSWALQGSYEQYF. The CDR3 DNA follows: TGTGCCAGCTCTTGGGCCTTACAGGGATCCTACGAGCAGTACTTC.

This clone has at least ten counts. The chain uses TRBV28 and TRBJ2-3; D may be TRBD1 (5 bases). CDR1 MDHEN and CDR2 SYDVKM come from the germline V gene. This CDR3 comprises 16 residues. V gave up 7 bases and J gave up 4 bases, with 21 bases separating them. CDR3 residues: CASKVSAGLGSDTQYF. CDR3 coding DNA: TGTGCCAGCAAGGTTTCGGCAGGGTTAGGGTCAGATACGCAGTATTTT.

V gene TRBV4-3 combines with J gene TRBJ2-6; D gene uncertain. Germline lookup yields CDR1 LGHNA and CDR2 YSLEER. Trimming took 3 bases from V and 0 from J, leaving 12 bases between them. CDR3 length equals 17 residues. This CDR3 is CASSQTGSSSGANVLTF. As DNA, the CDR3 is TGCGCCAGCAGCCAGACGGGTAGTTCCTCTGGGGCCAACGTCCTGACTTTC.

About this clone: The junction differs from germline at one of its ends, possibly a read error. The rearrangement links TRBV2 to TRBJ1-1; D remains ambiguous. The CDR3 runs 13 residues. Per germline, CDR1 SNHLY and CDR2 FYNNEI. Written as DNA, the CDR3 is TGTTCCAGCAAAAGCAGTCTGAACACTGAAGCTTTCTTT. Translation: CSSKSSLNTEAFF.

CDR3: CASSLSGGGQPQHF. CDR3 in DNA: TGTGCCAGCAGCTTAAGCGGGGGCGGTCAGCCCCAGCATTTT. This chain links TRBV7-8 with TRBJ1-5; a possible D gene is TRBD1 (6 bases). Trimming shortened V by 2 bases and J by 6 bases, and 11 bases separated the two germline ends. The germline CDR1 and CDR2 sequences are SGHVS and FQNEAQ. The CDR3 is 14 residues long.

This clone was detected only a few times. J is TRBJ2-7 and V is TRBV12-3 or TRBV12-4; maybe TRBD1 (6 bases). The CDR3 length is 13 residues. Trimming stripped 5 bases from V and 3 bases from J, with 11 bases between. The CDR3 nucleotides read TGTGCCAGCAGTCAGGACAGAGTCTACGAGCAGTACTTC. Translation gives CASSQDRVYEQYF.

The chain employs TRBV20-1 and TRBJ1-2; possibly TRBD1 for D (6 bases). This CDR3 is 13 amino acids long. The V gene's germline CDR1 is DFQATT and CDR2 SNEGSKA (reference sequence). The V gene lost 3 bases and the J gene lost 5 bases, with 13 bases spanning the gap. The CDR3 region is CSASQTGSYGYTF. In DNA form, the CDR3 reads TGCAGTGCTAGCCAAACAGGGTCATATGGCTACACCTTC.

This clone was observed a few times. This chain connects TRBV6-1 to TRBJ2-7, with TRBD2 matching over 12 bases. The V segment lost 5 bases and the J segment 8 bases; nucleotides outside the gene matches: 10. The germline CDR1 and CDR2 sequences are MNHNS and SASEGT. This CDR3 is 15 amino acids long. The CDR3 reads CASSWTSGTQLQQYF. CDR3 nucleotide sequence: TGTGCCAGCAGTTGGACTAGCGGGACCCAACTGCAGCAGTACTTC.

Of note for this clone: The germline gene is not matched at one end of the junction; a read error may be the cause. V gene TRBV2 combines with J gene TRBJ1-4; possibly TRBD1 for D (5 bases). Germline lookup yields CDR1 SNHLY and CDR2 FYNNEI. The CDR3 consists of 13 residues. CDR3 in amino acids: CSSNPGGREKLFF. DNA for the CDR3: TGTTCCAGCAACCCCGGGGGACGCGAAAAACTGTTTTTT.

The table lists this clone with many counts. This same CDR3 is encoded by further DNA sequences in the sample. This chain joins TRBV20-1 and TRBJ2-3; 11 nucleotides line up with TRBD2. Losses at the gene ends were 1 base for V and 7 bases for J; bases not matched to a gene: 7. The CDR3 is 15 residues long. Germline V gene data show CDR1 as DFQATT and CDR2 as SNEGSKA (reference sequence). The CDR3 DNA sequence: TGCAGTGCTAGAGTATTAGCGGGAGGGCCGCATACGCAGTATTTT. This codes for CSARVLAGGPHTQYF.

This clone was detected ten times or more. The V and J genes are TRBV3-1 and TRBJ1-2; D uncertain. The CDR3 is 14 amino acids. Germline assignment: CDR1 LGHDT and CDR2 YNNKEL (reference sequence). V lost 1 base, J lost 7 bases, and 13 bases lay in between. CDR3 in amino acids: CASSQATGSSGYTF. The CDR3 nucleotides are TGTGCCAGCAGCCAAGCGACCGGGAGCTCTGGCTACACCTTC.

The chain uses TRBV30 and TRBJ1-6; possible D gene TRBD1, 6 bases. Looked up from germline, CDR1 is GTSNPN and CDR2 is SVGIG (reference sequence). Between the trimmed V and J ends, which lost 3 bases and 10 bases, there was a span of 13 bases. CDR3 length equals 13 residues. The CDR3 sequence is CAWRQGLPSPLHF. The CDR3, as DNA: TGTGCCTGGAGGCAGGGGTTACCCTCACCCCTCCACTTT.